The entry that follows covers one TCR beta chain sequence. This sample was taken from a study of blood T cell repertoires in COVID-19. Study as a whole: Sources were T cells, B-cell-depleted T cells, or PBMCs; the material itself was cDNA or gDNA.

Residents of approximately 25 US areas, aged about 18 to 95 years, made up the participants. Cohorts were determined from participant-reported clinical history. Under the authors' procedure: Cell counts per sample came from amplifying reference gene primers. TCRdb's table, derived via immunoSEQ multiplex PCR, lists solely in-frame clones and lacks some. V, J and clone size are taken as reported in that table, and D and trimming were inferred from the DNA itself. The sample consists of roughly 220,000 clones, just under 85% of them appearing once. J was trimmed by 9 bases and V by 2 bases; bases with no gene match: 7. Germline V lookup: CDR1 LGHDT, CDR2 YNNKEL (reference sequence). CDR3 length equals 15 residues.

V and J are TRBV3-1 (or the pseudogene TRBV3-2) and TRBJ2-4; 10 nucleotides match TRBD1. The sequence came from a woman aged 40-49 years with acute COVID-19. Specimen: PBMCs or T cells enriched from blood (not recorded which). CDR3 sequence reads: CASSQRDRGRSIQYF. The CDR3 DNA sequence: TGTGCCAGCAGCCAAAGGGACAGGGGTCGAAGCATTCAGTACTTC.